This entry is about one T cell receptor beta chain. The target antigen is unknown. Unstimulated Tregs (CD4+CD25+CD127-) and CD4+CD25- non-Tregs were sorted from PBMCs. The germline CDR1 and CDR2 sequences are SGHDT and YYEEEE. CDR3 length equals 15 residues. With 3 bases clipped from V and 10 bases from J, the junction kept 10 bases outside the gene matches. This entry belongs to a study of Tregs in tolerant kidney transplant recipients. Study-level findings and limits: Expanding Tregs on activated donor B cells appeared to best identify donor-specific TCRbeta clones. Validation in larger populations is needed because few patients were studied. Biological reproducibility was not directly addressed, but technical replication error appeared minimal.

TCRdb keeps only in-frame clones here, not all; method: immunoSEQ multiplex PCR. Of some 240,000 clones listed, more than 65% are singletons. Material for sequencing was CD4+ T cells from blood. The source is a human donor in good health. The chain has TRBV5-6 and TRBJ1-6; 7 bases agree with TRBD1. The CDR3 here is CASSYDRVGGSPLHF. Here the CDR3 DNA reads TGTGCCAGCAGCTACGACAGGGTCGGAGGATCACCCCTCCACTTT.